This TCR beta chain stems from a study of blood T cell repertoires in COVID-19. The overall study: T cells, B-cell-depleted T cells, or PBMCs supplied cDNA or gDNA.

CDR3 length equals 15 residues. Germline CDR1 is MNHNY and CDR2 is SVGAGI (reference sequence). The V gene end was trimmed by 6 bases and the J gene end by 0 bases; junction bases not matched to a gene: 4. TCRdb's copy holds only in-frame clones and misses some; the assay was immunoSEQ multiplex PCR. The repertoire holds some 200,000 clones, with under 85% as singletons. Sample: peripheral blood. The genes are TRBV6-6 and TRBJ2-1, with 8 nucleotides matching TRBD2. The receptor comes from an elderly woman with acute or convalescent COVID-19. CDR3 coding DNA: TGTGCCAGCAGGTCAGCGGGGGTCTCCTACAATGAGCAGTTCTTC. This codes for CASRSAGVSYNEQFF.